One sample yielded the 3 T cell receptor beta chains listed below, sequenced in a study of human T cells and chemical hapten exposure. TCRdb re-derived calls from the RACE reads in MiXCR, one entry per CDR3 protein. The data show more than 250,000 distinct CDR3 sequences, with about 9% seen just once and about 2.1% held by the top ten. Time point described: pre-sensitization, week 0. Treatment given: therapeutic diphenylcyclopropenone sensitization with weekly scalp DPC. This material consisted of whole blood, taken in connection with sensitization to the hapten diphenylcyclopropenone (DPC). Receptor source: a woman aged 40-49 years with alopecia areata. Some clones in this sample may be carry-over from other donors' samples.

The chain uses TRBV20-1 and TRBJ2-2, with a tentative D call TRBD2 (6 bases). With 6 bases removed from V and 0 bases from J, the gap between germline ends came to 11 bases. This CDR3 has 14 residues. Per germline, CDR1 DFQATT and CDR2 SNEGSKA (reference sequence). The CDR3 protein is CSAEGTSNTGELFF. The CDR3 DNA sequence: TGCAGTGCGGAGGGGACCTCGAACACCGGGGAGCTGTTTTTT.

The rearrangement uses TRBV7-2 and TRBJ1-6; no clear D. The CDR3 spans 15 residues. V was trimmed by 1 base and J by 8 bases, leaving 12 bases between them. Germline CDR1 and CDR2: SGHTA and FQGNSA. As DNA, the CDR3 is TGTGCCAGCAGCTTAGGCCGACTAGCGGATTCACCCCTCCACTTT. Its translation: CASSLGRLADSPLHF.

A few counts support this clonotype. The chain recombines TRBV12-3 or TRBV12-4 with TRBJ1-3; TRBD1 agrees at 8 bases. V lost 5 bases to trimming and J lost 3 bases; unmatched junction nucleotides: 6. The CDR3 runs 15 residues. CDR3 coding DNA: TGTGCCAGCAGTCCCAGGACAGGGAGTGGAAACACCATATATTTT. Its protein is CASSPRTGSGNTIYF.